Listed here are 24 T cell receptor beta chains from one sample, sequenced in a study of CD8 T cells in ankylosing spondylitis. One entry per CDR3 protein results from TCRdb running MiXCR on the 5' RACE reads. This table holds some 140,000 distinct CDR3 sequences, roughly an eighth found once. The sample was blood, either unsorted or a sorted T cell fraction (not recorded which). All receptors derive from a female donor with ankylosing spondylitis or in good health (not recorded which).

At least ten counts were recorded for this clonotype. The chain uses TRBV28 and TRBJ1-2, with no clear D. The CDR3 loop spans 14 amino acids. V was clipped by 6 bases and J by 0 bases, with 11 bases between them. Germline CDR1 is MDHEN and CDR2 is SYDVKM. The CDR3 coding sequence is TGTGCCAGCAGCCTACCCCAAGCTAACTATGGCTACACCTTC. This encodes CASSLPQANYGYTF.

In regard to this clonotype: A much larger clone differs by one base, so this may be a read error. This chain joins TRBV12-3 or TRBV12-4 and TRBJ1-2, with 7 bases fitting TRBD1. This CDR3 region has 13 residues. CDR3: CASRTTGIYGYPF. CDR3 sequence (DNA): TGTGCCAGCAGGACGACAGGGATATATGGCTACCCCTTC.

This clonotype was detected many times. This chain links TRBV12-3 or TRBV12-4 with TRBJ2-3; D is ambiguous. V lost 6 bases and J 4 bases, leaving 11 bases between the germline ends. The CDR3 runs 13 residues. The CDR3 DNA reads TGTGCCAGCAGGCCCCAGGAGTCAGATACGCAGTATTTT. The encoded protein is CASRPQESDTQYF.

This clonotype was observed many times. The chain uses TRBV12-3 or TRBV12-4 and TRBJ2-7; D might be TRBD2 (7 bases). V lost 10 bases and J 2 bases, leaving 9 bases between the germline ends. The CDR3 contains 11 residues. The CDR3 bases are TGTGCCATCGGGGGGCCCTACGAGCAGTACTTC. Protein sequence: CAIGGPYEQYF.

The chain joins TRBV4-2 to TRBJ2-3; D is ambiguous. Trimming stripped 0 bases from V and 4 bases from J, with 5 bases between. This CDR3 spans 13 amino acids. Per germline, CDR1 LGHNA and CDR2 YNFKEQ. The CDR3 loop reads CASSQDLPDTQYF. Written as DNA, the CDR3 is TGTGCCAGCAGCCAAGATTTGCCAGATACGCAGTATTTT.

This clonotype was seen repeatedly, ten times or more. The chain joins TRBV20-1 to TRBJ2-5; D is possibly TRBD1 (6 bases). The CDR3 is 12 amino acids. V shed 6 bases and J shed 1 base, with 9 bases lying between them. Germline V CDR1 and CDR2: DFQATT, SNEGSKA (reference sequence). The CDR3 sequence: CSAGTPQETQYF. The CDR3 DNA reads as TGCAGTGCAGGGACACCCCAAGAGACCCAGTACTTC.

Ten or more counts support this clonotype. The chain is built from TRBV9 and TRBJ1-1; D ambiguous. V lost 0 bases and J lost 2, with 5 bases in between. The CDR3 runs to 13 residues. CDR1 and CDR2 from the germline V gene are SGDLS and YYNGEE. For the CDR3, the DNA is TGTGCCAGCAGCGTAGGGGCAAACACTGAAGCTTTCTTT. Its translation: CASSVGANTEAFF.

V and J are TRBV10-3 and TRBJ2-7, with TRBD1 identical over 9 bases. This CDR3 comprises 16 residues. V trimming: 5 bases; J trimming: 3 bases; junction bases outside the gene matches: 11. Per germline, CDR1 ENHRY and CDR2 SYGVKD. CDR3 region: CAISPGTGTGRYEQYF. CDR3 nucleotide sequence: TGTGCCATCAGTCCCGGGACAGGGACGGGGCGCTACGAGCAGTACTTC.

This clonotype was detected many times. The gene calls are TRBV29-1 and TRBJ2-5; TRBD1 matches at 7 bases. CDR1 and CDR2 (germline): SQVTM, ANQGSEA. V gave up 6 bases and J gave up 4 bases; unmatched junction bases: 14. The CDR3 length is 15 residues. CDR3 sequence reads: CSVYGAPRDRETQYF. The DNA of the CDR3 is TGCAGCGTCTATGGGGCCCCAAGGGACAGAGAGACCCAGTACTTC.

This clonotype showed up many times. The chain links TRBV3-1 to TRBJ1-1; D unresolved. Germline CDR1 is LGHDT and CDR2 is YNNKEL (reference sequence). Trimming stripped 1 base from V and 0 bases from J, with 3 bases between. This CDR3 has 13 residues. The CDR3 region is CASSQALNTEAFF. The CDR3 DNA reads TGTGCCAGCAGCCAAGCCCTGAACACTGAAGCTTTCTTT.

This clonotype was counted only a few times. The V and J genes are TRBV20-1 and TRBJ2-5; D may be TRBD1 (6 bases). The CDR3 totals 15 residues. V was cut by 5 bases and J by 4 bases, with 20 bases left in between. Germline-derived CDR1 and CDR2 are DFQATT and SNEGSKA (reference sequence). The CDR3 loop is CSAPWGQGSGETQYF. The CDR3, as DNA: TGCAGTGCTCCCTGGGGGCAGGGGAGCGGAGAGACCCAGTACTTC.

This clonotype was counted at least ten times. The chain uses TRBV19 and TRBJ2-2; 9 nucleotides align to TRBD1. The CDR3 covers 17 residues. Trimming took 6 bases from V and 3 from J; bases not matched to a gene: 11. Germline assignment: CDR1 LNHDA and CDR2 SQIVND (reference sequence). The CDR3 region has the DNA TGTGCCAGTAGCTATGTACCGGGACAGGGTTACACCGGGGAGCTGTTTTTT. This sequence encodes CASSYVPGQGYTGELFF. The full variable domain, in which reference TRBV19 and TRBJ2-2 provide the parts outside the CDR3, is DGGITQSPKYLFRKEGQNVTLSCEQNLNHDAMYWYRQDPGQGLRLIYYSQIVNDFQKGDIAEGYSVSREKKESFPLTVTSAQKNPTAFYLCASSYVPGQGYTGELFFGEGSRLTVL.

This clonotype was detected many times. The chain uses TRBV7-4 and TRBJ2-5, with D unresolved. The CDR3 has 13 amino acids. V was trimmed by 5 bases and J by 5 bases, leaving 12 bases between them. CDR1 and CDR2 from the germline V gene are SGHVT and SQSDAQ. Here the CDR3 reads CASSPPRRETQYF. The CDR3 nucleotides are TGTGCCAGCAGCCCACCGAGAAGGGAGACCCAGTACTTC.

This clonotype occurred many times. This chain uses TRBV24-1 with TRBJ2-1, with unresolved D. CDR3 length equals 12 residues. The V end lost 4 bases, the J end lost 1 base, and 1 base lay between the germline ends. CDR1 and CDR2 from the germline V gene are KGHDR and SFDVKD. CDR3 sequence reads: CATSESYNEQFF. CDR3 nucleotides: TGTGCCACCAGTGAGTCCTACAATGAGCAGTTCTTC.

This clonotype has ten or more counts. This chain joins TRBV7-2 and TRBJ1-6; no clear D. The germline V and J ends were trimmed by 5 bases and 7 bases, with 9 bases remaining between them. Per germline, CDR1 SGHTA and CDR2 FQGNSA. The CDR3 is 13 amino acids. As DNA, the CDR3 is TGTGCCAGCAGCCCTTTTCGCAATTCACCCCTCCACTTT. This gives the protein CASSPFRNSPLHF.

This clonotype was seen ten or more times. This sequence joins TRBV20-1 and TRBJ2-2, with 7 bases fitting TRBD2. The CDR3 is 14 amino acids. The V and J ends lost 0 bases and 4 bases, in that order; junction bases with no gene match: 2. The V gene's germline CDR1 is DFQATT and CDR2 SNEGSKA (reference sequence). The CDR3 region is CSAREGEGTGELFF. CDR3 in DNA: TGCAGTGCTAGAGAGGGGGAGGGCACCGGGGAGCTGTTTTTT.

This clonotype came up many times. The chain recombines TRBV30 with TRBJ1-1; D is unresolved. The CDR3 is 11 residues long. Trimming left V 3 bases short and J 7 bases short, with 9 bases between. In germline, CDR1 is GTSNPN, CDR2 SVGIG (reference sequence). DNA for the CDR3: TGTGCCTGGAGCGCTCGTAATGAAGCTTTCTTT. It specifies CAWSARNEAFF.

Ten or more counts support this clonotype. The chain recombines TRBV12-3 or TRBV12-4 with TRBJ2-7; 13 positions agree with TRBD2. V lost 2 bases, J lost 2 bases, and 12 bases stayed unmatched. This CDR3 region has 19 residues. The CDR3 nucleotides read TGTGCCAGCAGTTTATCGCTAGGGAAAGGGACTAGCGGGGCCTACGAGCAGTACTTC. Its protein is CASSLSLGKGTSGAYEQYF.

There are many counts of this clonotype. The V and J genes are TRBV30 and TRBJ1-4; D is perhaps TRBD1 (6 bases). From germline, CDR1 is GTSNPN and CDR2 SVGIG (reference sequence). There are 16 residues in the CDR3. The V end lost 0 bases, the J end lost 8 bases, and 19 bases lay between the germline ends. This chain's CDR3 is CAWSVGQGPRGEKLFF. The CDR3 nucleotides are TGTGCCTGGAGTGTAGGGCAGGGGCCGCGCGGGGAAAAACTGTTTTTT.

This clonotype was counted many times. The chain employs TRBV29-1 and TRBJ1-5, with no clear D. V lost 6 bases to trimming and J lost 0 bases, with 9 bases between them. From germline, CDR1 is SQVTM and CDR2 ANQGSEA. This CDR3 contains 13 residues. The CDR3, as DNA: TGCAGCGTCGTAGCCAGTAGCAATCAGCCCCAGCATTTT. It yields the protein CSVVASSNQPQHF.

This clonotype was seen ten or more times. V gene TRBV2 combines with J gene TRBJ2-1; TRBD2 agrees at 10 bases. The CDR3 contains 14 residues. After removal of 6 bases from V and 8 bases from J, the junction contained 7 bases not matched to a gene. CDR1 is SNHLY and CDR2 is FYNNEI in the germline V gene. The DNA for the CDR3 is TGTGCCAGCAGACAAGCGGGGGGGCCCCATGAGCAGTTCTTC. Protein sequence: CASRQAGGPHEQFF. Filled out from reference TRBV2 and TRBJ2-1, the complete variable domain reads EPEVTQTPSHQVTQMGQEVILRCVPISNHLYFYWYRQILGQKVEFLVSFYNNEISEKSEIFDDQFSVERPDGSNFTLKIRSTKLEDSAMYFCASRQAGGPHEQFFGPGTRLTVL.

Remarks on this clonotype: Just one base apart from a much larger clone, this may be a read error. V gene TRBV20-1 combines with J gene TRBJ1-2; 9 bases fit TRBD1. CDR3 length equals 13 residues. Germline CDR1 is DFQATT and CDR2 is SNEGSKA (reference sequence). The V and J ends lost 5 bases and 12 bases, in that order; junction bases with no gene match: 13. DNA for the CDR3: TGCAGTGCTGTCCCGGGACAGGGCCGAGGCGACACCTTC. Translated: CSAVPGQGRGDTF.

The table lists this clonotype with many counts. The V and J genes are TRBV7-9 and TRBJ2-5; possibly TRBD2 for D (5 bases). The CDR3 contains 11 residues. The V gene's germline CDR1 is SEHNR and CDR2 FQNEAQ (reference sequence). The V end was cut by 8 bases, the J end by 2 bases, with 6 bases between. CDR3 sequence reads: CASRGQETQYF. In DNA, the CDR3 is TGTGCCAGCCGGGGACAAGAGACCCAGTACTTC.

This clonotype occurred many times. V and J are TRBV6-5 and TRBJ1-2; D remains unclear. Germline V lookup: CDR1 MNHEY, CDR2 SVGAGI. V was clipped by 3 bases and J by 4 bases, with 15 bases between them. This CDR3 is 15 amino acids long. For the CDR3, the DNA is TGTGCCAGCAGTTATCAAAACGGAGCCCCCTATGGCTACACCTTC. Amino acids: CASSYQNGAPYGYTF.